This TCR beta chain was captured in a study of T-cell reconstitution after alpha-beta-depleted transplantation in children. Whole-study results and caveats: Hyperexpanded clones declined; after one year, newly produced T cells mostly supplied diversity. Some patients' high day-60 TCRbeta diversity was attributed to recipient cells surviving conditioning. By about two months after transplant, alpha-beta T cells reportedly arose from several hundred graft clones that had expanded.

For TCRbeta, the library was prepared with unique molecular identifiers. TCRdb reanalysed the PCR reads using MiXCR and keeps one entry per CDR3 protein. The top ten clones hold around 4.5% of a sample with 700,000 to 950,000 distinct CDR3 sequences, about 16% of them seen once. This clonotype showed up just once. Its antigen is as yet unknown. Trimming at V came to 7 bases and at J to 3 bases, leaving 3 bases not matched to a gene. Germline V CDR1 and CDR2: KGHDR, SFDVKD. This CDR3 has 14 amino acids. This sequence was found in a male patient between 10 and 17 years old who had a stem cell transplant for acute lymphoblastic leukemia, so the T cells may come from the graft donor. Specimen: PBMCs, mostly from graft donor cells, collected 360 days after TCRalphabeta/CD19-depleted stem cell transplant. The rearrangement uses TRBV24-1 and TRBJ2-2, with 8 bases fitting TRBD2. This CDR3 reads CATRRAGDTGELFF. The CDR3 region has the DNA TGTGCCACCAGACGAGCGGGAGACACCGGGGAGCTGTTTTTT.